This TCR beta chain originates from a study of CD8+ T cells in alopecia areata. In the study overall: Tofacitinib administration to treated patients was oral, at 5 to 10 mg twice daily.

Germline lookup yields CDR1 SQVTM and CDR2 ANQGSEA. The V gene end was trimmed by 6 bases and the J gene end by 6 bases; junction bases not matched to a gene: 4. The CDR3 totals 12 residues. cDNA reverse transcribed from extracted RNA served as the sequencing template. The data were produced by immunoSEQ multiplex PCR, yet TCRdb's version contains in-frame clones alone and is incomplete. The repertoire holds over 100,000 clones, with about 50% as singletons. Study-level results: Among the top 100, expanded CD8+ clones, as well as scalp clonality, were significantly decreased by tofacitinib.

Treatment specified: oral pan-JAK inhibitor, 5-10 mg twice daily. Peripheral blood, together with lesional scalp punch biopsies, was collected from alopecia areata patients. Sorting from PBMCs produced CD4+ and CD8+ T cells. Regarding this clone: Its antigen is unidentified.

This TCR was recovered from a human donor with alopecia areata. This chain joins TRBV29-1 and TRBJ1-1; 10 bases are shared with TRBD1. The source material was CD4+ T cells sorted from blood, sampled at week 4, from a patient treated with tofacitinib. CDR3 amino acids: CSVVGTGAEAFF. The DNA for the CDR3 is TGCAGCGTGGTCGGGACAGGGGCTGAAGCTTTCTTT.